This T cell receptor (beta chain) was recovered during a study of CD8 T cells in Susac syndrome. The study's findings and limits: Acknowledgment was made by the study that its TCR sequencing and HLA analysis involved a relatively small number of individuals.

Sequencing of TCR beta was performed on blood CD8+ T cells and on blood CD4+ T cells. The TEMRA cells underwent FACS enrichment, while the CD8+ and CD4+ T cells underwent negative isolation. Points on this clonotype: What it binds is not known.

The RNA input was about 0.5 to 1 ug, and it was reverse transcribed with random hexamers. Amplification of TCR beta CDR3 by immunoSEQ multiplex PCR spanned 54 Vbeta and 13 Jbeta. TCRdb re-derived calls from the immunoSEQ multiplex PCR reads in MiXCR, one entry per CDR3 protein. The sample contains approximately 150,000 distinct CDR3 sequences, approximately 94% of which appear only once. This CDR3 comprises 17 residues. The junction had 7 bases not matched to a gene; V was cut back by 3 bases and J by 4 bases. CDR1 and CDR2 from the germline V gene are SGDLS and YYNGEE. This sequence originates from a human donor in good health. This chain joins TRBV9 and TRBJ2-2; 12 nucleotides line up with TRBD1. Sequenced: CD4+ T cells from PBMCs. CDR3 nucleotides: TGTGCCAGCAGCGCTATAAGGGACAGGGGGCTCACCGGGGAGCTGTTTTTT. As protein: CASSAIRDRGLTGELFF.